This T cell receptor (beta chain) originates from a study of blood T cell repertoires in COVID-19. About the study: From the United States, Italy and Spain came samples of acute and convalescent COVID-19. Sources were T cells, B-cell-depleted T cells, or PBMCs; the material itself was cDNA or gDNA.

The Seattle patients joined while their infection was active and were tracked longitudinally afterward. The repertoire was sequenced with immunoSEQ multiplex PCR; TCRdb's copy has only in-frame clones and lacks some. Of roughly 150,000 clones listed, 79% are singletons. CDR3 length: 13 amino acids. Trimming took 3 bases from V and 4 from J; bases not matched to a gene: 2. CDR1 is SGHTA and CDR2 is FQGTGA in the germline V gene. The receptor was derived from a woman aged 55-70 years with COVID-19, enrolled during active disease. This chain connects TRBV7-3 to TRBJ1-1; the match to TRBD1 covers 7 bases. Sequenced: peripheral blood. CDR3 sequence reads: CASSLTGTTEAFF. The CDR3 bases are TGTGCCAGCAGCTTGACAGGGACCACTGAAGCTTTCTTT.